These 10 T cell receptor beta chains originate from one sample sequenced in a study of blood T cell repertoires in COVID-19. TCRdb's table, derived via immunoSEQ multiplex PCR, lists solely in-frame clones and lacks some. The table records 95,000 to 120,000 clones, over 65% of them present only once. The sequenced sample consisted of peripheral blood. These receptor sequences come from a woman aged 40 to 55 with acute or convalescent COVID-19.

The J gene is TRBJ1-1, the V gene TRBV5-1, with a weak D call TRBD1 (6 bases). The CDR3 has 16 amino acids. V dropped 0 bases and J dropped 4 bases, with 16 bases sitting between them. Looked up from germline, CDR1 is SGHRS and CDR2 is YFSETQ. The CDR3 loop reads CASSLVGRGAATEAFF. CDR3 nucleotides: TGCGCCAGCAGCTTGGTGGGGCGGGGGGCAGCCACTGAAGCTTTCTTT.

This chain connects TRBV10-3 to TRBJ1-1; D is ambiguous. Germline V CDR1 and CDR2: ENHRY, SYGVKD. Trimming cost V 8 bases and J 3 bases, with 13 bases left between them. This CDR3 region has 13 residues. CDR3 in DNA: TGTGCCATCGGCGAGGGAGCGGACACTGAAGCTTTCTTT. Protein product: CAIGEGADTEAFF.

There are a few counts of this clone. The chain is built from TRBV5-4 and TRBJ2-1; TRBD1 is a possible D gene (5 bases). Trimming shortened V by 1 base and J by 1 base, and 9 bases separated the two germline ends. Germline V gene data show CDR1 as SGHNT and CDR2 as YYREEE (reference sequence). The CDR3 is made up of 15 amino acids. Here the CDR3 DNA reads TGTGCCAGCAGCTTGTTTCAGGGTTCCTACAATGAGCAGTTCTTC. Its protein product is CASSLFQGSYNEQFF.

This clone was recorded only once. The CDR3 spells CASEVNRRNQPQHF. CDR3 nucleotide sequence: TGTGCCAGTGAAGTTAACAGGAGAAATCAGCCCCAGCATTTT. The chain employs TRBV19 and TRBJ1-5, with a tentative D call TRBD1 (5 bases). The length of the CDR3 is 14 residues. V shed 8 bases and J shed 4 bases, with 15 bases lying between them. Germline CDR1 is LNHDA and CDR2 is SQIVND (reference sequence).

This clone turned up a few times. V gene TRBV3-1 (or the pseudogene TRBV3-2) combines with J gene TRBJ2-5; D not resolved. CDR1 is LGHDT, CDR2 YNNKEL, per germline (reference sequence). The CDR3 loop spans 13 amino acids. V was pared by 3 bases and J by 5 bases, with 10 bases between. This CDR3 is CASSHNDEETQYF. The CDR3 DNA reads as TGTGCCAGCAGCCACAATGATGAGGAGACCCAGTACTTC.

The rearrangement links TRBV19 to TRBJ2-5; TRBD1 agrees at 9 bases. V gave up 7 bases and J gave up 1 base; unmatched junction bases: 7. Germline CDR1 reads LNHDA; CDR2 reads SQIVND (reference sequence). This CDR3 region has 15 residues. CDR3 region: CASTPGQGGQETQYF. The CDR3 DNA reads TGTGCCAGTACCCCGGGACAGGGCGGCCAAGAGACCCAGTACTTC.

This sequence joins TRBV19 and TRBJ2-2, with D possibly matching TRBD1 (6 bases). Germline CDR1 LNHDA, CDR2 SQIVND (reference sequence). The V end was cut by 10 bases, the J end by 2 bases, with 14 bases between. CDR3 size: 14 residues. The CDR3 DNA reads TGTGCCACCGAGGGACAACTCAACACCGGGGAGCTGTTTTTT. Translated: CATEGQLNTGELFF. The full variable domain, its missing parts supplied by reference TRBV19 and TRBJ2-2, is DGGITQSPKYLFRKEGQNVTLSCEQNLNHDAMYWYRQDPGQGLRLIYYSQIVNDFQKGDIAEGYSVSREKKESFPLTVTSAQKNPTAFYLCATEGQLNTGELFFGEGSRLTVL.

V and J are TRBV5-1 and TRBJ2-5; 11 bases map to TRBD1. In germline, CDR1 is SGHRS, CDR2 YFSETQ. V trimming: 4 bases; J trimming: 4 bases; junction bases outside the gene matches: 15. The CDR3 consists of 18 residues. CDR3 in amino acids: CASSPTVSGTGGIETQYF. DNA of the CDR3: TGCGCCAGCAGCCCTACCGTTAGCGGGACAGGGGGGATAGAGACCCAGTACTTC.

The V gene is TRBV6-4, the J gene TRBJ2-3; 9 bases map to TRBD1. Trimming cost V 0 bases and J 1 base; bases outside gene matches: 5. This CDR3 contains 17 residues. Looked up from germline, CDR1 is MRHNA and CDR2 is SNTAGT. CDR3 sequence: CASSDSSGDRGTDTQYF. CDR3 nucleotide sequence: TGTGCCAGCAGTGACTCGAGTGGGGACAGGGGCACAGATACGCAGTATTTT.

A few counts support this clone. This chain uses TRBV5-1 with TRBJ2-3; 7 bases align to TRBD2. The CDR3 runs to 16 residues. Germline CDR1 and CDR2: SGHRS and YFSETQ. The trim removed 1 base at V and 5 bases at J, leaving 10 bases unmatched. CDR3 in amino acids: CASSLYGEGRGDTQYF. The CDR3 nucleotides are TGCGCCAGCAGCTTGTATGGGGAGGGGAGGGGAGATACGCAGTATTTT.